The clone carrying this T cell receptor beta chain occurred a few times. Antigen specificity is unknown. Trimming stripped 0 bases from V and 3 bases from J, with 9 bases between. There are 14 residues in the CDR3. CDR1 is MNHEY and CDR2 is SMNVEV in the germline V gene (reference sequence). This sample stems from a study of blood T cells in healthy people across ages. The second PCR ran about 6 to 11 cycles with a sample-barcoded 5' primer and J-beta primers. TCRdb ran MiXCR on the 5' RACE reads and lists one entry per CDR3 protein. Here the sample spans just under 550,000 distinct CDR3 sequences, 20% to 30% being singletons. Study-wide results and caveats: Diversity estimates from one million T cells were considered underestimates. Donor CMV status was unknown, possibly confounding expanded clonotype changes. Roughly linearly, TCR beta diversity per million T cells fell as age increased.

The same data also went into a second study, on T cells of mothers and their children. According to that study: There were over 9 million TCR beta CDR3 reads from each mother and around 2.9 million from each child.

V usage is TRBV27 and J usage is TRBJ2-7; TRBD1 might be the D (5 bases). The TCR was taken from a boy between 10 and 17 years old in good health. The sequenced material came from blood. CDR3 sequence: CASSLSGQLYEQYF. CDR3 coding DNA: TGTGCCAGCAGTTTATCGGGGCAGCTCTACGAGCAGTACTTC.